This T cell receptor (beta chain) was identified during a study of T-cell reconstitution after alpha-beta-depleted transplantation in children. J lost 3 bases, V lost 7 bases, and 6 bases had no gene match. Germline V gene sequence: CDR1 MNHNS, CDR2 SASEGT. The CDR3 is made up of 15 amino acids. TCRbeta library construction was performed incorporating unique molecular identifiers. In TCRdb, the PCR reads were re-called with MiXCR into one record per CDR3 protein. The profile shows 200,000 to 250,000 distinct CDR3 sequences, approximately 6.9% of them singletons. The TCR originated in a boy between 2 and 10 years old with acute lymphoblastic leukemia, due to receive a stem cell transplant. The chain joins TRBV6-1 to TRBJ2-5; 12 bases agree with TRBD2. The material was PBMCs, obtained before TCRalphabeta/CD19-depleted stem cell transplant. CDR3 amino acids: CASTLTSGGKETQYF. Written as DNA, the CDR3 is TGTGCCAGCACCCTGACTAGCGGGGGAAAAGAGACCCAGTACTTC.